This paragraph reports one T cell receptor beta chain. CDR3 length: 16 residues. Germline values: CDR1 MDHEN, CDR2 SYDVKM. Trimming at V came to 4 bases and at J to 0 bases, leaving 6 bases not matched to a gene. The data were produced by immunoSEQ multiplex PCR, yet TCRdb's version contains in-frame clones alone and is incomplete. The profile shows some 1 million clones, 65% to 75% of them singletons. This sample stems from a study of shared clonotypes between healthy human individuals. Sequences were obtained from memory CD4+ T cells sorted from blood. Specified subset: CD45RA-negative fraction. The sequence was collected from a man between 18 and 35 years old in good health. The chain has TRBV28 and TRBJ1-3, with TRBD1 matching 7 bases. The CDR3 nucleotides read TGTGCCAGCAGTTCCCCAGGGGGGAACTCTGGAAACACCATATATTTT. Protein sequence: CASSSPGGNSGNTIYF.